A selection of T cell receptor beta chains follows, all from one sample in a study of blood T cell repertoires in COVID-19. The method was immunoSEQ multiplex PCR; TCRdb's version includes in-frame clones alone and lacks a portion of them. This table holds 90,000 or so clones, roughly 86% found once. Sequencing was carried out using peripheral blood. These receptors came from a human donor in a cohort sampled during active COVID-19. Both conserved end residues are part of each CDR3. The D gene is left open where the match is weak. Size is omitted from some rows. Given values are once, few, many or a class for expanded clones.

once TRBJ1-6 TRBD1 TRBV11-1 CASSVGQGSSPLHF TGTGCCAGCAGCGTCGGACAGGGGAGCTCACCCCTCCACTTT
NA TRBJ1-5 TRBD1 TRBV19 CASRRSGGRNQPQHF TGTGCCAGTAGACGCTCAGGGGGGCGCAATCAGCCCCAGCATTTT
NA TRBJ1-1 TRBD1 TRBV19 CAAQGAREAFF TGTGCCGCCCAGGGGGCGAGGGAAGCTTTCTTT
NA TRBJ2-3 NA TRBV7-9 CASSPRGGHQEDTQYF TGTGCCAGCAGCCCGAGGGGGGGGCATCAGGAGGATACGCAGTATTTT
NA TRBJ1-1 NA TRBV9 CASSVVAGDTEAFF TGTGCCAGCAGCGTAGTAGCAGGGGACACTGAAGCTTTCTTT
once TRBJ2-1 TRBD2 TRBV6-4 CASSDSTSGGANEQFF TGTGCCAGCAGTGACTCAACTAGCGGGGGGGCCAATGAGCAGTTCTTC
NA TRBJ1-2 NA TRBV7-8 CASSRGREPYGYTF TGTGCCAGCAGCCGAGGACGGGAGCCTTATGGCTACACCTTC
NA TRBJ2-7 NA TRBV5-5 CASNGGLSYEQYF TGTGCCAGCAACGGGGGGCTTTCCTACGAGCAGTACTTC
NA TRBJ2-3 NA TRBV9 CASSVGGRSTDTQYF TGTGCCAGCAGCGTCGGGGGGCGAAGCACAGATACGCAGTATTTT
NA TRBJ1-2 NA TRBV28 CASKDSTDGYTF TGTGCCAGTAAAGACTCAACTGATGGCTACACCTTC
NA TRBJ2-7 TRBD1 TRBV11-2 CASSLDRTGISYEQYF TGTGCCAGCAGCTTAGATCGGACAGGCATCTCCTACGAGCAGTACTTC
NA TRBJ1-5 NA TRBV10-3 CAISVGTTNQPQHF TGTGCCATCAGTGTCGGGACAACAAATCAGCCCCAGCATTTT
NA TRBJ1-3 TRBD1 TRBV3-1/TRBV3-2 CASSHLRQGSGNTIYF TGTGCCAGCAGCCACCTCCGACAGGGCTCTGGAAACACCATATATTTT
NA TRBJ1-2 TRBD1 TRBV19 CASSPVEGQGYGYTF TGTGCCAGTAGTCCGGTAGAAGGACAGGGGTATGGCTACACCTTC
NA TRBJ1-2 NA TRBV3-1/TRBV3-2 CASSQDPGYGYTF TGTGCCAGCAGCCAAGATCCCGGCTATGGCTACACCTTC
NA TRBJ2-3 NA TRBV18 CASSPLQGPRTDTQYF TGTGCCAGCTCACCCCTCCAGGGGCCACGCACAGATACGCAGTATTTT
NA TRBJ1-5 NA TRBV28 CASSLSVPNQPQHF TGTGCCAGCAGTTTATCGGTCCCTAATCAGCCCCAGCATTTT
few TRBJ1-1 NA TRBV11-2 CASSQQGNTEAFF TGTGCCAGCAGCCAACAGGGGAACACTGAAGCTTTCTTT
NA TRBJ2-1 NA TRBV6-5 CASSPRNRDDEQFF TGTGCCAGCAGCCCGAGAAACAGGGACGATGAGCAGTTCTTC
few TRBJ1-1 NA TRBV18 CASHSFLNTEAFF TGTGCCAGCCACTCTTTCCTGAACACTGAAGCTTTCTTT
once TRBJ1-6 NA TRBV28 CASSPPTGGNSPLHF TGTGCCAGCAGTCCCCCAACGGGAGGAAATTCACCCCTCCACTTT
NA TRBJ1-1 NA TRBV20-1 CSAPFRGAFF TGCAGTGCTCCATTTCGAGGAGCTTTCTTT
NA TRBJ2-3 NA TRBV30 CACLAKSTDTQYF TGTGCCTGTCTAGCGAAGAGCACAGATACGCAGTATTTT
NA TRBJ2-7 TRBD2 TRBV5-4 CASSLAGGPLEQYF TGTGCCAGCAGCCTAGCGGGGGGCCCCCTCGAGCAGTACTTC
NA TRBJ1-1 NA TRBV19 CASTATGGAEAFF TGTGCCAGTACCGCGACGGGGGGAGCTGAAGCTTTCTTT
NA TRBJ1-5 NA TRBV6-1 CASSEGGVQPQHF TGTGCCAGCAGTGAAGGGGGGGTTCAGCCCCAGCATTTT
few TRBJ1-6 NA TRBV18 CASSPDRKNSPLHF TGTGCCAGCTCTCCCGACAGAAAGAATTCACCCCTCCACTTT
NA TRBJ1-1 NA TRBV6-5 CASSYLEVNTEAFF TGTGCCAGCAGTTACCTCGAGGTGAACACTGAAGCTTTCTTT
NA TRBJ1-5 TRBD1 TRBV6-2/TRBV6-3 CASSSVGQGNQPQHF TGTGCCAGCAGCTCCGTGGGACAGGGTAATCAGCCCCAGCATTTT
once TRBJ1-4 NA TRBV9 CASSEGTRYSSTNEKLFF TGTGCCAGCAGCGAAGGGACAAGGTATTCATCAACTAATGAAAAACTGTTTTTT
NA TRBJ1-1 NA TRBV20-1 CSLQGGTEAFF TGCAGCCTACAGGGTGGAACTGAAGCTTTCTTT
NA TRBJ2-1 NA TRBV5-1 CASSSGEAYNEQFF TGCGCCAGCAGCTCGGGAGAAGCCTACAATGAGCAGTTCTTC
NA TRBJ1-5 NA TRBV5-5 CASSVYRYNQPQHF TGTGCCAGCAGCGTATACAGGTACAATCAGCCCCAGCATTTT
once TRBJ1-1 TRBD1 TRBV10-3 CAISERGTANTEAFF TGTGCCATCAGTGAACGAGGGACAGCGAACACTGAAGCTTTCTTT
NA TRBJ1-2 NA TRBV18 CASAQMEMDGYTF TGTGCCAGTGCCCAGATGGAGATGGATGGCTACACCTTC
NA TRBJ1-1 NA TRBV12-5 CASGLVVVRGNTEAFF TGTGCTAGTGGTTTGGTAGTCGTCAGGGGGAACACTGAAGCTTTCTTT
once TRBJ1-2 NA TRBV12-3/TRBV12-4 CASSDWRGYTF TGTGCCAGCAGCGATTGGCGGGGCTACACCTTC
once TRBJ2-6 NA TRBV5-1 CASSLEAGHTGANVLTF TGCGCCAGCAGCTTGGAGGCAGGGCACACGGGGGCCAACGTCCTGACTTTC
NA TRBJ1-6 TRBD1 TRBV7-2 CASSLGGGTDLPLHF TGTGCCAGCAGCTTAGGCGGGGGGACAGACCTCCCCCTCCACTTT
NA TRBJ2-3 TRBD2 TRBV13 CASSPEGRQRGGLTQYF TGTGCCAGCAGCCCCGAGGGTAGGCAGCGGGGGGGCCTTACGCAGTATTTT
NA TRBJ1-4 NA TRBV28 CASSPAGATNEKLFF TGTGCCAGCAGCCCCGCCGGTGCAACTAATGAAAAACTGTTTTTT
NA TRBJ2-4 NA TRBV7-2 CASSLGLEEFIQYF TGTGCCAGCAGCCTCGGACTGGAAGAATTCATTCAGTACTTC
NA TRBJ2-1 TRBD1 TRBV9 CASSVTGTGQSNEQFF TGTGCCAGCAGCGTAACCGGGACAGGGCAATCCAATGAGCAGTTCTTC
few TRBJ2-1 TRBD1 TRBV18 CASSRVPGQGLGNEQFF TGTGCCAGCTCACGAGTCCCGGGACAGGGTCTAGGCAATGAGCAGTTCTTC
NA TRBJ2-2 NA TRBV7-2 CASSPRQSPNTGELFF TGTGCCAGCAGCCCCCGACAGAGCCCGAACACCGGGGAGCTGTTTTTT
NA TRBJ2-1 NA TRBV9 CASSVGGLGNEQFF TGTGCCAGCAGCGTCGGAGGCCTAGGGAATGAGCAGTTCTTC
NA TRBJ1-1 TRBD1 TRBV29-1 CSARTGRMNTEAFF TGCAGCGCCCGGACAGGGAGAATGAACACTGAAGCTTTCTTT
once TRBJ2-2 NA TRBV18 CASSPFRGRDTGELFF TGTGCCAGCTCACCTTTCAGAGGCCGCGACACCGGGGAGCTGTTTTTT
NA TRBJ2-2 TRBD2 TRBV13 CASSLGERDGNTGELFF TGTGCCAGCAGCTTAGGCGAGCGGGACGGGAACACCGGGGAGCTGTTTTTT
NA TRBJ2-1 NA TRBV5-5 CASSWYRELNEQFF TGTGCCAGCAGCTGGTACAGGGAACTCAATGAGCAGTTCTTC
NA TRBJ2-5 NA TRBV12-3/TRBV12-4 CASSFRTTETQYF TGTGCCAGCAGTTTTCGCACTACGGAGACCCAGTACTTC
NA TRBJ1-5 TRBD1 TRBV28 CASSTGEGGQPQHF TGTGCCAGCAGCACAGGGGAAGGCGGTCAGCCCCAGCATTTT
NA TRBJ2-6 TRBD1 TRBV19 CASSSRDRALSGANVLTF TGTGCCAGTAGTTCCCGGGACAGGGCGTTGTCTGGGGCCAACGTCCTGACTTTC
NA TRBJ1-1 NA TRBV6-5 CASSWSSSDTEAFF TGTGCCAGCAGTTGGTCCTCATCGGACACTGAAGCTTTCTTT
once TRBJ2-2 NA TRBV21-1 CASSNAETGELFF TGTGCCAGCAGCAACGCGGAGACCGGGGAGCTGTTTTTT